This T cell receptor (beta chain) was recovered during a study of shared clonotypes between healthy human individuals. The table came from immunoSEQ multiplex PCR; TCRdb's copy has only in-frame clones and leaves some out. This sample has approximately 2.5 million clones; roughly nine tenths occur once, and the top ten carry roughly 0.13%. The germline CDR1 and CDR2 sequences are MNHNY and SVGAGI (reference sequence). The length of the CDR3 is 15 residues. V lost 7 bases, J lost 2 bases, and 16 bases lay in between. All the donors were Caucasian adults who lived in Nashville, Tennessee. This TCR derives from a man younger than 35 in good health. V is TRBV6-6 and J is TRBJ2-3; weak D call: TRBD2 (5 bases). Sequencing was performed on naive CD4+ T cells sorted from blood. Subset meaning: CD45RA+ positively selected. The CDR3 coding sequence is TGTGCCAGCATCACTAGTGACGGGCTCACAGATACGCAGTATTTT. Its protein product is CASITSDGLTDTQYF.